The 16 T cell receptor beta chains given below trace back to one sample, sequenced in a study of control samples from healthy donors and cancer patients. Sequencing used immunoSEQ multiplex PCR; TCRdb keeps in-frame clones, though not all of them. The sample contains about 120,000 clones, about 93% of which appear only once. Sequenced sample: blood. These receptors all come from a man aged 25-40 years in good health.

The chain recombines TRBV18 with TRBJ1-3; 7 nucleotides line up with TRBD1. This CDR3 spans 17 amino acids. Looked up from germline, CDR1 is KGHSH and CDR2 is LQKENI. Trimming at V came to 6 bases and at J to 0 bases, leaving 11 bases not matched to a gene. The CDR3 loop is CASSLGGRGHSGNTIYF. Here the CDR3 DNA reads TGTGCCAGCTCCCTAGGGGGCAGGGGCCACTCTGGAAACACCATATATTTT.

CDR3 amino acids: CASSYGGVPFPGELFF. The CDR3 DNA sequence: TGTGCCAGCAGTTACGGCGGGGTCCCTTTCCCCGGGGAGCTGTTTTTT. The V and J genes are TRBV6-5 and TRBJ2-2; weak D call: TRBD2 (6 bases). Trimming stripped 2 bases from V and 6 bases from J, with 16 bases between. The CDR3 length is 16 residues. The germline CDR1 and CDR2 sequences are MNHEY and SVGAGI.

The CDR3 sequence is CASSGRDGGSGNEQFF. The CDR3 DNA is TGTGCCAGCAGCGGACGGGACGGGGGCTCGGGAAATGAGCAGTTCTTC. The chain has TRBV9 and TRBJ2-1; D may match TRBD1 or TRBD2 (6 bases each). This CDR3 is built from 16 residues. The germline V gene has CDR1 SGDLS and CDR2 YYNGEE. V gave up 3 bases and J gave up 7 bases, with 20 bases separating them.

This chain links TRBV3-1 (or the pseudogene TRBV3-2) with TRBJ2-4; TRBD2 matches 7 bases. The CDR3 consists of 15 residues. V trimming: 1 base; J trimming: 2 bases; junction bases outside the gene matches: 2. Germline values: CDR1 LGHDT, CDR2 YNNKEL (reference sequence). The CDR3 loop reads CASSQGTSTKNIQYF. The CDR3 region has the DNA TGTGCCAGCAGCCAAGGGACTAGTACCAAAAACATTCAGTACTTC.

J is TRBJ1-6 and V is TRBV11-1; D gene unclear. The CDR3 consists of 14 residues. Trimming left V 3 bases short and J 10 bases short, with 13 bases between. CDR1 and CDR2 from the germline V gene are SGHAT and FQDESV (reference sequence). CDR3 DNA: TGTGCCAGCAGCTTGAAGGGAAAAGGCTCACCCCTCCACTTT. This sequence encodes CASSLKGKGSPLHF.

The CDR3 bases are TGTGCCAGTCGGGACAGCAGCAAAAACATTCAGTACTTC. It encodes CASRDSSKNIQYF. The chain joins TRBV12-3 or TRBV12-4 to TRBJ2-4; 7 bases line up with TRBD1. CDR3 length equals 13 residues. V lost 9 bases and J lost 3; bases outside the gene matches: 5.

The V call is TRBV20-1, the J call TRBJ1-4; no definite D call. The CDR3 covers 11 residues. Germline loops: CDR1 DFQATT, CDR2 SNEGSKA (reference sequence). Trimming stripped 2 bases from V and 8 bases from J, with 6 bases between. The CDR3 is CSARRTEKLFF. Written as DNA, the CDR3 is TGCAGTGCTAGAAGAACAGAAAAACTGTTTTTT.

This CDR3 reads CASSIVGQVNTEAFF. The CDR3 coding sequence is TGTGCCAGTAGTATAGTAGGTCAGGTTAACACTGAAGCTTTCTTT. The rearrangement uses TRBV19 and TRBJ1-1; no firm D call. V dropped 1 base and J dropped 2 bases, with 11 bases sitting between them. The CDR3 contains 15 residues. Germline V lookup: CDR1 LNHDA, CDR2 SQIVND (reference sequence). The full variable domain, with the rest looked up from reference TRBV19 and TRBJ1-1, is DGGITQSPKYLFRKEGQNVTLSCEQNLNHDAMYWYRQDPGQGLRLIYYSQIVNDFQKGDIAEGYSVSREKKESFPLTVTSAQKNPTAFYLCASSIVGQVNTEAFFGQGTRLTVV.

The V and J genes are TRBV4-1 and TRBJ1-2; D is unclear. The germline CDR1 and CDR2 sequences are MGHRA and YSYEKL. The CDR3 has 16 residues. Between the trimmed V and J ends, which lost 3 bases and 1 base, there was a span of 15 bases. CDR3 region: CASSHPRTHLNYGYTF. Here the CDR3 DNA reads TGCGCCAGCAGCCACCCTCGAACCCATCTTAACTATGGCTACACCTTC.

V is TRBV5-1 and J is TRBJ2-1; 8 nucleotides line up with TRBD2. Germline CDR1 is SGHRS and CDR2 is YFSETQ. The V and J ends lost 4 bases and 3 bases, in that order; junction bases with no gene match: 6. This CDR3 is 15 amino acids long. DNA for the CDR3: TGCGCCAGCAGCGCCGCGGGGGGAGACTACAATGAGCAGTTCTTC. It codes for CASSAAGGDYNEQFF.

The chain employs TRBV7-9 and TRBJ1-2; D unclear. Germline assignment: CDR1 SEHNR and CDR2 FQNEAQ (reference sequence). CDR3 length equals 13 residues. The ends were cut back, 5 bases at V and 6 bases at J, with 13 bases in the middle. Here the CDR3 DNA reads TGTGCCAGCAGCCGGTCAGCAGGTCATGGCTACACCTTC. This codes for CASSRSAGHGYTF.

The chain couples TRBV7-3 to TRBJ2-2; D uncertain. CDR1 SGHTA and CDR2 FQGTGA come from the germline V gene. The CDR3 spans 13 residues. Trimming cost V 2 bases and J 5 bases, with 6 bases left between them. CDR3 sequence: CASSLGPTGELFF. Written as DNA, the CDR3 is TGTGCCAGCAGCTTAGGGCCTACCGGGGAGCTGTTTTTT.

This chain joins TRBV9 and TRBJ1-5, with TRBD1 matching over 9 bases. CDR3 length: 17 amino acids. With 0 bases clipped from V and 5 bases from J, the junction kept 9 bases outside the gene matches. Germline assignment: CDR1 SGDLS and CDR2 YYNGEE. CDR3 amino acids: CASSVGPDRGEDQPQHF. For the CDR3, the DNA is TGTGCCAGCAGCGTAGGACCCGACAGGGGGGAAGATCAGCCCCAGCATTTT.

The rearrangement joins TRBV4-1 to TRBJ2-7; 7 nucleotides line up with TRBD1. The length of the CDR3 is 14 residues. The V gene end was trimmed by 4 bases and the J gene end by 1 base; junction bases not matched to a gene: 4. Germline V gene data show CDR1 as MGHRA and CDR2 as YSYEKL. CDR3: CASSPRTGSYEQYV. CDR3 nucleotide sequence: TGCGCCAGCAGCCCCCGGACAGGTTCCTACGAGCAGTACGTC.

V and J are TRBV28 and TRBJ1-2, with 8 bases identical to TRBD1. Germline CDR1 MDHEN, CDR2 SYDVKM. With 6 bases clipped from V and 10 bases from J, the junction kept 10 bases outside the gene matches. The CDR3 covers 13 residues. CDR3 amino acids: CASSPRDRFDYTF. Here the CDR3 DNA reads TGTGCCAGCAGCCCGCGGGACAGGTTCGACTACACCTTC.

Regarding this clone: Other DNA sequences from this sample encode an identical CDR3 as well. The chain carries TRBV5-1 and TRBJ2-3; D ambiguous. Germline V gene data show CDR1 as SGHRS and CDR2 as YFSETQ. The V end lost 4 bases, the J end lost 2 bases, and 11 bases lay between the germline ends. The CDR3 extends over 14 amino acids. CDR3 protein: CASSPGHSTDTQYF. CDR3 sequence (DNA): TGCGCCAGCAGCCCCGGCCACTCCACAGATACGCAGTATTTT.